The entry below describes one T cell receptor (beta chain). Its antigen is as yet unknown. CDR1 is MNHNS, CDR2 SASEGT, per germline. The CDR3 contains 15 residues. Trimming removed 3 bases from V and 7 bases from J, with 16 bases in between. This specimen comes from a study of blood T cells in healthy people across ages. Whole-study results and caveats: TCR beta diversity tracked closely with naive T cell percentage.

The second PCR ran roughly 6 to 12 cycles with a sample-barcoded 5' primer and J-beta primers. TCRdb itself ran the 5' RACE reads through MiXCR, one entry per CDR3 protein. The data hold 750,000 to 950,000 distinct CDR3 sequences, with roughly 25% observed a single time. These data were also reused for a study on T cells of mothers and their children. From that paper: The cDNA synthesis received all extracted RNA, at approximately 1.5 ug per 15 ul.

This sequence originates from a boy aged 5-17 years in good health. Sequenced input: blood. The V call is TRBV6-1, the J call TRBJ1-5; TRBD1 is a possible D gene (6 bases). The CDR3 bases are TGTGCCAGCAGTGATGGTGTAGGGGGGGACCAGCCCCAGCATTTT. This gives the protein CASSDGVGGDQPQHF.